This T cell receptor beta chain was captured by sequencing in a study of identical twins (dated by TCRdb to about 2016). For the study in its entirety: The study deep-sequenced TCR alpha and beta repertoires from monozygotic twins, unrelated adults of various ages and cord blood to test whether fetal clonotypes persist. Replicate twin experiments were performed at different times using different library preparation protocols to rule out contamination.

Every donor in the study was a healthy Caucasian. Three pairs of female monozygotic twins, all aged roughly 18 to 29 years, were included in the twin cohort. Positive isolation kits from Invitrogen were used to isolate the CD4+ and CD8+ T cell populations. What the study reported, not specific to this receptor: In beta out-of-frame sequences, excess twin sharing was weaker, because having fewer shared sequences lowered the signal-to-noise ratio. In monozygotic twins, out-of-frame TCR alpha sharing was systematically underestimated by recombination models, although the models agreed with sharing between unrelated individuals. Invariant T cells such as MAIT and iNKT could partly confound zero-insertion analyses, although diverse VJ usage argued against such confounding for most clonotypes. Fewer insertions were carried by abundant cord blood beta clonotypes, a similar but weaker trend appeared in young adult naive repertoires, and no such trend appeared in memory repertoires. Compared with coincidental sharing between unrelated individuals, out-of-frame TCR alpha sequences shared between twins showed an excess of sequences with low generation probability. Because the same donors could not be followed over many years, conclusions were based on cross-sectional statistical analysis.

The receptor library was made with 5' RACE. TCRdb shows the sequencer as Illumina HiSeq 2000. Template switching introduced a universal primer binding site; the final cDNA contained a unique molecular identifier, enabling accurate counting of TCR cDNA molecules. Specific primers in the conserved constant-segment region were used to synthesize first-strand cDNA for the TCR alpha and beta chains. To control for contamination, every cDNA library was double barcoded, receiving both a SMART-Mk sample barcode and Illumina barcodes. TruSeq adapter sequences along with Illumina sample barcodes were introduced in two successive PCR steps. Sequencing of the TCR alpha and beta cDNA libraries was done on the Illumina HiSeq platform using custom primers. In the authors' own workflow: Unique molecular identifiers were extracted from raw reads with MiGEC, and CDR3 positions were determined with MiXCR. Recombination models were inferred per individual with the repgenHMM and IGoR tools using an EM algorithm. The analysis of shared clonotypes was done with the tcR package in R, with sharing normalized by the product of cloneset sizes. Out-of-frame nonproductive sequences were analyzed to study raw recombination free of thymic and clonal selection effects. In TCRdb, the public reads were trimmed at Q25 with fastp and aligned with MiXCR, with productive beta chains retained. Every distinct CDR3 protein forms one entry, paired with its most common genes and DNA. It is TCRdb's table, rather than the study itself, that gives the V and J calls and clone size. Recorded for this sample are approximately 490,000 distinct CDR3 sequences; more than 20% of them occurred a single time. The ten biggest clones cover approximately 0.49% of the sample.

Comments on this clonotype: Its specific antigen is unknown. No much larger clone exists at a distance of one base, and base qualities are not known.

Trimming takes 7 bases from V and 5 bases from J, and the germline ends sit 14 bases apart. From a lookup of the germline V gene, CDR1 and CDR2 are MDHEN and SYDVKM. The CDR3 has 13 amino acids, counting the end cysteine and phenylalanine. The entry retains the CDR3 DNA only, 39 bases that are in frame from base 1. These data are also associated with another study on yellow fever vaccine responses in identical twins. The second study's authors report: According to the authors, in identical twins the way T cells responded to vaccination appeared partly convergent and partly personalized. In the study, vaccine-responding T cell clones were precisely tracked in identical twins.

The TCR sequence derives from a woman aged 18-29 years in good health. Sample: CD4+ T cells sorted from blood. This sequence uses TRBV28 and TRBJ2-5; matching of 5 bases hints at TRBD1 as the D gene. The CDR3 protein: CASKTRGLETQYF. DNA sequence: TGTGCCAGCAAGACAAGGGGCCTCGAGACCCAGTACTTC. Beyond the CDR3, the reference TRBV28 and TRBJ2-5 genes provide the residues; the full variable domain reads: DVKVTQSSRYLVKRTGEKVFLECVQDMDHENMFWYRQDPGLGLRLIYFSYDVKMKEKGDIPEGYSVSREKKERFSLILESASTNQTSMYLCASKTRGLETQYFGPGTRLLVL.